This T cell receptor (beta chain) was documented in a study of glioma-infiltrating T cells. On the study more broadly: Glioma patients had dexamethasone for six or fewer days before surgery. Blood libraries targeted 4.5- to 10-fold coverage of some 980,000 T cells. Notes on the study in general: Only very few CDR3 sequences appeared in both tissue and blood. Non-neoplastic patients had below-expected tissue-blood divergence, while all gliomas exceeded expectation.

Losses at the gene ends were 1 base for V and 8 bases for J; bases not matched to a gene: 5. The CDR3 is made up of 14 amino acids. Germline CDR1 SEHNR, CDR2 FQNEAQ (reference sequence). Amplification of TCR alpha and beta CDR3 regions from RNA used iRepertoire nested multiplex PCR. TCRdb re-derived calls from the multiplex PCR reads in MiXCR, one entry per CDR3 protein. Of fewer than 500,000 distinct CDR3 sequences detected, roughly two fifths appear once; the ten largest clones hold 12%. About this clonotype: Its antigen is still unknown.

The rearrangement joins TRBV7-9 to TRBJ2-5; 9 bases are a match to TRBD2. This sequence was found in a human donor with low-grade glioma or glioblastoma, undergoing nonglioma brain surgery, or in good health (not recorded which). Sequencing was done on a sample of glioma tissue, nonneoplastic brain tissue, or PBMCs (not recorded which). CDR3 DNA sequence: TGTGCCAGCAGCTTAGGCCTAGCGGGACCTACCCAGTACTTC. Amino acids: CASSLGLAGPTQYF.